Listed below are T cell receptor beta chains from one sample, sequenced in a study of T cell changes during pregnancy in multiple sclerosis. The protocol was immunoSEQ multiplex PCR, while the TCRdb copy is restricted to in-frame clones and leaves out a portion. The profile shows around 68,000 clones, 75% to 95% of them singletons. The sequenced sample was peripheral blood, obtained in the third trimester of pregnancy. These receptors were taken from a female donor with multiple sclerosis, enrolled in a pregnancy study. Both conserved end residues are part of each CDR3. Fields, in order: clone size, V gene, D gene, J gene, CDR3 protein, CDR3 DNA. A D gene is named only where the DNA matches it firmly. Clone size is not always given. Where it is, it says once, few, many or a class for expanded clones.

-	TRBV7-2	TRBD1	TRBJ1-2	CASSLRSGTGGLQAHGYTF	TGTGCCAGCAGCTTGCGGTCTGGGACAGGGGGTCTTCAGGCACATGGCTACACCTTC
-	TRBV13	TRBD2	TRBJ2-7	CASSFEGGDEQYF	TGTGCCAGCAGCTTTGAGGGAGGGGATGAGCAGTACTTC
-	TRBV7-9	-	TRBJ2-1	CASSSSADDFDEQFF	TGTGCCAGCAGCTCGTCAGCGGACGATTTCGATGAGCAGTTCTTC
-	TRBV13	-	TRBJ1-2	CASSLGRGANYGYTF	TGTGCCAGCAGCTTAGGTCGGGGGGCTAACTATGGCTACACCTTC
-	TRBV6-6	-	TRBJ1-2	CASAASGGYTF	TGTGCCAGCGCGGCTTCGGGTGGCTACACCTTC
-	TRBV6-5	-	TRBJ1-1	CASSRLTGNTEAFF	TGTGCCAGCAGTCGATTGACAGGGAACACTGAAGCTTTCTTT
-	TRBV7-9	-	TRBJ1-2	CASSSYRDSRGYTF	TGTGCCAGCAGCTCCTACCGGGACTCAAGGGGCTACACCTTC
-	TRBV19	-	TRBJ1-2	CAVGGTYGYTF	TGTGCCGTCGGAGGGACCTATGGCTACACCTTC
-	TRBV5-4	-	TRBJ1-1	CASSLGGRVTEAFF	TGTGCCAGCAGCTTGGGGGGGCGGGTGACTGAAGCTTTCTTT
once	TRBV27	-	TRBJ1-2	CASSTQTPQQGIYGYTF	TGTGCCAGCAGTACCCAAACCCCTCAACAGGGAATCTATGGCTACACCTTC
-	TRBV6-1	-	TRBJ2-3	CASSVSPGVPDTQYF	TGTGCCAGCAGTGTCAGCCCGGGGGTGCCAGATACGCAGTATTTT
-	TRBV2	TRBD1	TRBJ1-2	CASSAGTGSTYGYTF	TGTGCCAGCAGCGCCGGGACAGGGTCAACCTATGGCTACACCTTC
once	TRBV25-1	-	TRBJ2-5	CASSDWAGHNQETQYF	TGTGCCAGCAGTGACTGGGCGGGGCATAACCAAGAGACCCAGTACTTC